This TCR beta chain was profiled in a study of cytotoxic CD8 clonotypes in ibrutinib-treated CLL (dated by TCRdb to 2020 to 2022). Regarding the research as a whole: The cohort included around 15 treatment-naive and 11 relapsed/refractory patients; about 17 were IGHV unmutated. Partial responses were observed in some 24 patients and complete responses in 2; after a median follow-up of 68 months, remission was maintained in some 14 patients and progression was observed in about twelve. Of the 86 participants in the trial, roughly 25 had longitudinal samples available. An average of around 250,000 productive templates and some 99,000 productive rearrangements was obtained per sample. Cryopreserved peripheral blood mononuclear cells were obtained before treatment, at response, and at either sustained remission or disease progression. Response samples were obtained after a median of roughly eleven months of treatment, with a range of about 6 to 36 months. Every sample from remission and from progressive disease was obtained while the patients were still on ibrutinib.

This clone came up a few times. Its antigen is unknown. One base away there is no much larger clone; base qualities are not given. Taken with the paper, the label for time point translates to: about eleven months on ibrutinib. For TCR beta library preparation, roughly 2.1 micrograms of genomic DNA was extracted from cryopreserved PBMCs. Longitudinal blood samples from CLL patients on ibrutinib monotherapy were analyzed using high-throughput TCR beta sequencing. The patients were enrolled in a single-center, open-label phase 2 trial of ibrutinib monotherapy. Each clonotype received, on average, about 10x coverage in deep resolution sequencing performed on a MiSeq, where the target depth lay between 1 in 1 million and 1 in 200,000 T cells. The immunoSEQ hsTCRB Kit was used to generate the TCR beta libraries. The authors processed their data as follows. ImmunoSEQ Data Assistant and ImmunoSEQ Analyzer were used for data analysis, and V, D and J genes were assigned according to IMGT definitions. Clonality was computed as one minus normalized Shannon entropy of productive rearrangement frequencies, ranging from 0 to 1. Public clonotype analysis was restricted to overrepresented clonotypes comprising at least 0.05% of each patient's repertoire. About a dozen age-matched healthy donor repertoires from immuneACCESS served as clonality controls. In its TCRdb copy, this immuneACCESS table keeps in-frame sequences only and misses some clones. Where compared with another copy, unresolved V genes explain less than half of these, and the others have no known cause. The V and J calls and the clone size are those of that table, but D and trimming were determined from the DNA. The sample table holds around 70,000 clones, of which approximately 90% were seen once. The top ten hold approximately 3% of the sample.

The study at large found these results: At baseline, clonality was higher than in age-matched healthy donors and showed a strong correlation with circulating CD8+ T-cell counts. Public clonotypes were rare and either contracted or stayed stable during treatment, and the rise in clonality at ibrutinib response reflected the expansion of private clonotypes. Sampling times were not matched between sustained-remission and progressing patients, and lymph node repertoires were not studied. An increase in clonality was observed at ibrutinib response, with clonality remaining stable during sustained remission and falling back toward baseline at progression.

The germline V gene provides CDR1 SGHNT and CDR2 YENEEA. Trimming at the junction amounts to 2 bases on V and 1 base on J, and the germline ends lie 11 bases apart. Counted from cysteine to phenylalanine, this CDR3 has 15 amino acids. Only CDR3 DNA is held: 45 bases, read in frame from base 1. The chain is made from TRBV11-3 and TRBJ1-1; the D gene is unclear. The source of this sequence is a human donor with chronic lymphocytic leukemia. Sample: PBMCs, taken after 12 months of ibrutinib treatment. The CDR3 protein is CASSLRASGNTEAFF. The DNA sequence reads TGTGCCAGCAGCTTAAGGGCCAGTGGGAACACTGAAGCTTTCTTT.